Reported below is one TCR beta chain. Alongside a J-beta primer mix, a sample-barcoded 5' primer served in a second PCR lasting about 7 to 12 cycles. Using its own MiXCR run on the 5' RACE reads, TCRdb lists one record per CDR3 protein. The sample holds 800,000 to 900,000 distinct CDR3 sequences; 62% are singletons and the top ten take around a quarter. CDR3 size: 12 residues. From germline, CDR1 is SQVTM and CDR2 ANQGSEA. Trimming pared 4 bases from V and 3 bases from J, leaving 10 bases between. The sample originates from a study of blood T cells in healthy people across ages. The chain joins TRBV29-1 to TRBJ2-7; possible D gene TRBD2, 6 bases. Sequencing was done on a sample of blood. The clonotype originates from a man younger than 40 in good health. The DNA of the CDR3 is TGCAGCGTTGTTCTCGGGGGCTACGAGCAGTACTTC. This encodes CSVVLGGYEQYF.